What follows is one TCR beta chain and its context. Its specificity is unknown. The entry originates in a study of T cell responses to AZD1222 COVID-19 vaccine. The study, taken as a whole, reports: Among those given AZD1222, only 5 to 7 were seropositive at baseline.

Profiling relied on immunoSEQ multiplex PCR, and the TCRdb table lists in-frame clones only, not all of them. The sample lists over 85,000 clones, 88% seen once, with 1.6% in the top ten. This CDR3 spans 14 amino acids. Looked up from germline, CDR1 is LNHDA and CDR2 is SQIVND (reference sequence). Trimming stripped 4 bases from V and 2 bases from J, with 9 bases between. The sequence came from an adult in good health. The sequencing used peripheral blood, collected on day 0 of AZD1222 vaccination. The chain employs TRBV19 and TRBJ2-1; D ambiguous. For the CDR3, the DNA is TGTGCCAGTAGTACGGCTAACACCTACAATGAGCAGTTCTTC. Its protein is CASSTANTYNEQFF.